This T cell receptor beta chain came from a study of shared clonotypes between healthy human individuals (dated by TCRdb to 2020 to 2022). For the wider study: The cohort comprised two women and three men aged 18 to 49 years. For each donor, three plates each were used for CD4 naive and CD4 memory, two plates were used for CD8 naive, and one plate was used for CD8 memory. The study deeply sequenced blood TCR repertoires of five healthy adults to estimate repertoire size and the extent of clonotype sharing between individuals. Different laboratories and diverse techniques were used to prepare libraries and sequence TCR repertoires, to increase sequencing depth and limit assay-specific biases. Per donor, leukapheresis produced somewhere between about 0.9 and 9.5 billion PBMCs. Findings and caveats that apply to the study as a whole: Sampling was restricted to blood, and TCR repertoires in tissue are likely to differ from TCR repertoires in blood. Naive subsets generally had larger estimated clonotype richness than memory subsets did. Sharing across several donors was observed for approximately 5% of naive CD4, about 4% of naive CD8, roughly 2.4% of memory CD4, and 0.4% of memory CD8 clonotypes. Rarefaction of sorted-subset datasets indicated incomplete sequencing despite the large sequencing depth. Compared with non-shared clonotypes, clonotypes shared by all four sorted-subset donors had higher generation probabilities. The genetic and exposure-history diversity represented was limited by the small number of donors. Pairwise subsampling led to the expectation that sequencing depth would affect the degree of clonotype sharing among donors.

The donors were healthy, HIV-negative adults with no recently reported acute infections or vaccinations. Every donor was a Caucasian adult residing in Nashville, Tennessee, USA. CD4+ T cells were enriched by magnetic negative selection, after which naive cells were positively selected on CD45RA and the negative fraction was taken as the memory subset. After blood collection by leukapheresis, PBMCs were isolated using Ficoll-Histopaque density gradient centrifugation and then cryopreserved in the vapor phase of liquid nitrogen. Purity and quantity of every magnetically sorted T cell population were checked by analytical flow cytometry. Genomic DNA was isolated from each sorted fraction and quantified by UV absorbance on a Nanodrop 2000c. About this clone itself: Its recognized antigen is unknown. Base qualities are not recorded, but no much larger clone differs from it by a single base.

The germline V gene (reference sequence) specifies LNHNV as CDR1 and YYDKDF as CDR2. V sheds 0 bases and J sheds 6 bases, leaving 15 bases between their ends. The CDR3 starts with the cysteine, ends with the phenylalanine, and has 15 residues. The entry retains the CDR3 DNA only, 45 bases that are in frame from base 1. Using the deep immunoSEQ assay, multiplex PCR amplified TCR CDR3 regions from genomic DNA. Genomic DNA extracted from each cell subset was distributed evenly over all wells of several immunoSEQ 96-well plates, and each plate served as one replicate. Each replicate PCR for sorted subsets received 150 to 250 ng genomic DNA, equal to about 30,000 T cell genomes. Purified libraries were measured with a Qubit 3.0 fluorometer, size-checked on a Bioanalyzer 2100, and measured again with the KAPA Library Quantification kit. Every immunoSEQ 96-well plate was sequenced on a dedicated single-read 150-cycle Illumina NextSeq 550 flow cell. The original methods were these. Because the immunoSEQ output held only junctional sequences and lacked quality scores, the filtering could not match the filtering applied to full-length reads. To assign V/J genes and CDR3, sequences were annotated against IMGT germline references using PyIR, a Python wrapper for IgBLAST v1.9. Any read was removed if the V/J assignment was weak (E-value above 1e-6), the CDR3 was missing, or the read contained stop codons, out-of-frame junctions, or ambiguous translated residues. A V3J clonotype was defined by an identical inferred V gene, J gene, and CDR3 amino acid sequence. Percentage overlap between repertoires was computed as shared unique clonotypes divided by the size of the smaller repertoire. Three approaches were used to assess repertoire richness: RTK rarefaction, the Chao1 estimator, and Recon v2.1 estimates of unobserved clonotypes. Generation probabilities for all TCRbeta clonotypes obtained by the gDNA method from several donors were computed using OLGA. As stored in TCRdb, this immuneACCESS dataset retains in-frame rearrangements with V and J assigned. A fraction of the clones does not appear; measured against another copy, unresolved V genes explain less than half of the discrepancy, and the remainder lacks a known reason. Clone size and the V and J calls come from that table; the DNA yielded D and trimming. A total of about 2.3 million clones appear in this sample, about 92% of them only once. Together, the top ten hold about 0.39% of the sample.

Sequenced sample: naive CD4+ T cells from PBMCs. This sample's cell subset or site label indicates: CD45RA+ positively selected. This sequence originates from a man aged 18 to 29 in good health. Some clones in this sample may be carry-over from other donors' samples. The chain joins TRBV15 to TRBJ2-7, with the D segment identity uncertain. The DNA sequence is as follows: TGTGCCACCAGCAGAGATAGAAGGGATTCAGGCGAGCAGTACTTC. It translates as CATSRDRRDSGEQYF.